This TCR beta chain was found in a study of CD8 T cells in Susac syndrome. As for the study in general: Sequenced Susac syndrome patients included about six with clinically active disease and fewer than 10 in remission.

CDR1 and CDR2 (germline): SGHTA, FQGNSA. The CDR3 covers 15 residues. The V end was cut by 5 bases, the J end by 7 bases, with 15 bases between. TCR beta from blood CD8+ and CD4+ T cells was sequenced. Purification of the CD8+ and CD4+ T cells relied on negative isolation, and TEMRA cells underwent FACS enrichment. The RNA input was about 0.45 to 1 ug, and it was reverse transcribed with random hexamers. TCRdb redid the calling of the immunoSEQ multiplex PCR reads with MiXCR, one entry per CDR3 protein. The sample holds about 170,000 distinct CDR3 sequences; approximately 94% are singletons and the top ten take approximately 0.12%.

This sequence originates from a human donor with Susac syndrome. The rearrangement links TRBV7-2 to TRBJ1-6; D uncertain. The sequenced sample consisted of CD4+ T cells from PBMCs. In DNA, the CDR3 is TGTGCCAGCAGCCCCCTGAGGGTGCTGAATTCACCCCTCCACTTT. Its translation is CASSPLRVLNSPLHF.